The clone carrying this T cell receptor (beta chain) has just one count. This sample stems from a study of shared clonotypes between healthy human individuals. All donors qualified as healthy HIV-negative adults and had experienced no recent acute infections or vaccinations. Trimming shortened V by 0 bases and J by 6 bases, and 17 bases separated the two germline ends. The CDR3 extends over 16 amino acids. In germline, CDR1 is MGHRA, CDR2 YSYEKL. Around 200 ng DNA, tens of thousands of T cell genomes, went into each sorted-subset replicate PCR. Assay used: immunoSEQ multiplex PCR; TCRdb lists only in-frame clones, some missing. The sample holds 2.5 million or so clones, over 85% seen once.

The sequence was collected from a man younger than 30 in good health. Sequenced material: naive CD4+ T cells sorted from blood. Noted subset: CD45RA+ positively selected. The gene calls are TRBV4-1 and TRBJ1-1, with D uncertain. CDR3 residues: CASSQDRAGTFSEAFF. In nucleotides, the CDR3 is TGCGCCAGCAGCCAAGATCGAGCGGGAACATTCTCTGAAGCTTTCTTT.